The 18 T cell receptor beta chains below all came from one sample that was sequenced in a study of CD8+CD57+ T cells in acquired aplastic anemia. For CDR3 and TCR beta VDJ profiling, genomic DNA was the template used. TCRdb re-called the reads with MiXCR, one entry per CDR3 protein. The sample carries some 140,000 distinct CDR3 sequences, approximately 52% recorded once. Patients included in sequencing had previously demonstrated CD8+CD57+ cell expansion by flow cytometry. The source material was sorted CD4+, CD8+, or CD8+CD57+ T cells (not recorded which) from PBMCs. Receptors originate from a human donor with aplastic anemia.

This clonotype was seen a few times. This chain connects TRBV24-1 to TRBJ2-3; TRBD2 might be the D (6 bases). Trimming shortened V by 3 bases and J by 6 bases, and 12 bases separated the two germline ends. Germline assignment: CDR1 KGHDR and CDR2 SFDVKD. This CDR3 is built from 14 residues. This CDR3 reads CATSDRRLEDTQYF. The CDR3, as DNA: TGTGCCACCAGTGATCGACGACTAGAGGATACGCAGTATTTT.

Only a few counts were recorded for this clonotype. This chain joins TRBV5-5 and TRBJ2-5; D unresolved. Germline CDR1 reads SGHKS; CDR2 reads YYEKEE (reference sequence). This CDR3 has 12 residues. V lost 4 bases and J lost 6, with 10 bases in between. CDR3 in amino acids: CASSLNEKTQYF. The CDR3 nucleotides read TGTGCCAGCAGCCTGAATGAAAAGACCCAGTACTTC. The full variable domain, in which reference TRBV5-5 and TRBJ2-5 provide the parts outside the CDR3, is DAGVTQSPTHLIKTRGQQVTLRCSPISGHKSVSWYQQVLGQGPQFIFQYYEKEERGRGNFPDRFSARQFPNYSSELNVNALLLGDSALYLCASSLNEKTQYFGPGTRLLVL.

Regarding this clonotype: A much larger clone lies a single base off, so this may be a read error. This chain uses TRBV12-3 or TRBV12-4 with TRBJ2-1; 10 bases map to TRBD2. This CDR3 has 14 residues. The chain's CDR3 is CASGSGGPYDEQFF. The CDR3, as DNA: TGTGCCAGCGGTAGCGGGGGGCCCTACGATGAGCAGTTCTTC.

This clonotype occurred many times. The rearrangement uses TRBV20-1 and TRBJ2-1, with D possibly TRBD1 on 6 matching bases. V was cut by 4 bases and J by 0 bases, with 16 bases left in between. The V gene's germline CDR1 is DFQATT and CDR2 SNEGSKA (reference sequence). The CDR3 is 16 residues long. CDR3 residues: CSAIHTTGSSYNEQFF. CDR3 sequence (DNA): TGCAGTGCTATCCACACAACAGGGAGCTCCTACAATGAGCAGTTCTTC.

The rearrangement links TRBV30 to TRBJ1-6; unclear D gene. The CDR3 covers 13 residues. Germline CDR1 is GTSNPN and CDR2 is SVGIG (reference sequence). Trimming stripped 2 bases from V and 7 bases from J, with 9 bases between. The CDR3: CAWSFRKNSPLHF. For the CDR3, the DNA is TGTGCCTGGAGTTTTAGGAAGAATTCACCCCTCCACTTT.

The CDR3, as DNA: TGTGCCAGCAGACCCGGGACTAGCGGGGGGGACGATAACACCGGGGAGCTGTTTTTT. It codes for CASRPGTSGGDDNTGELFF. V usage is TRBV12-3 or TRBV12-4 and J usage is TRBJ2-2, with TRBD2 identical over 16 bases. The CDR3 extends over 19 amino acids. J was trimmed by 2 bases and V by 6 bases; bases with no gene match: 9.

CDR3 nucleotides: TGTGCCAGCAGCCCACAACACGGAAACACCATATATTTT. Translating gives CASSPQHGNTIYF. The chain carries TRBV7-6 and TRBJ1-3; D is undetermined. Per germline, CDR1 SGHVS and CDR2 FNYEAQ. V was cut by 5 bases and J by 4 bases, with 9 bases left in between. This CDR3 spans 13 amino acids.

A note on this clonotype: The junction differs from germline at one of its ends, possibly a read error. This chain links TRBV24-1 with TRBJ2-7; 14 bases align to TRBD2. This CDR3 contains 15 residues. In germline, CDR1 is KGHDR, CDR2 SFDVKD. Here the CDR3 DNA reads TGTGCCAGCAGTCCCGGGACTAGCGGGAGCAGCGAGCAGTACTTC. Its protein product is CASSPGTSGSSEQYF.

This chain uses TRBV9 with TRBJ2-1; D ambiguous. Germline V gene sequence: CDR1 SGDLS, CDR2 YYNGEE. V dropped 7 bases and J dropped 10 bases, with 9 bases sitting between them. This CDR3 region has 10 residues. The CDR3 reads CASERSEQFF. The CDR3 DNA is TGTGCCAGCGAACGCAGCGAGCAGTTCTTC.

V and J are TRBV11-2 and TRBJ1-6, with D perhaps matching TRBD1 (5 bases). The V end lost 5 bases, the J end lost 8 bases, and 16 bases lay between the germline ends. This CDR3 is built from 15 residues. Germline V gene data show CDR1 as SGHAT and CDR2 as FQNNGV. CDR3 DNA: TGTGCCAGCAGCATGTTGGGGGTTGAGGATTCACCCCTCCACTTT. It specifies CASSMLGVEDSPLHF.

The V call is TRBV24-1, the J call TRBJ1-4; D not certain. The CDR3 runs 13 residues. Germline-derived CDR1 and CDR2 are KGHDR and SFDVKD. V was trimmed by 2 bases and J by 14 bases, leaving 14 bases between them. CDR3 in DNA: TGTGCCACCAGTGATTCCCAGATCGAAGAGCTGTTTTTT. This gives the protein CATSDSQIEELFF.

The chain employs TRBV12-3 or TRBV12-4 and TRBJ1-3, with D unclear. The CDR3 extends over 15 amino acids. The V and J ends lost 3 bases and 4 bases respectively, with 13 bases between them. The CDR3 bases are TGTGCCAGCAGTTTGGCCGGCCCAGGCGGAAACACCATATATTTT. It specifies CASSLAGPGGNTIYF.

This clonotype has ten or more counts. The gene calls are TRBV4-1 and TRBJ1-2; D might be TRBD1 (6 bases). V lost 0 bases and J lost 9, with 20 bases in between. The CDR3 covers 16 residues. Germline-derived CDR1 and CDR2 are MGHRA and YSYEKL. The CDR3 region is CASSQDRVGANTRYTF. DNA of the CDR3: TGCGCCAGCAGCCAAGATCGTGTGGGGGCTAACACCCGCTACACCTTC.

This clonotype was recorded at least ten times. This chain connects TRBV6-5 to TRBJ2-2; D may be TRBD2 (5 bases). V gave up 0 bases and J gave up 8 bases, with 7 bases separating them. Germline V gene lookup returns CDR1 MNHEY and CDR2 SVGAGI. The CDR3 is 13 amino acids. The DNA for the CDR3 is TGTGCCAGCAGTTACTCGACGGGGGGGGAGCTGTTTTTT. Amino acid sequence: CASSYSTGGELFF.

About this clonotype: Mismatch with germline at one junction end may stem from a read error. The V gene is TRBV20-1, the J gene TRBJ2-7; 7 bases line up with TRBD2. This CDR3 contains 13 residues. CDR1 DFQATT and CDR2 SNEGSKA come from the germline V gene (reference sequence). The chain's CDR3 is CGARDRGDYEQYF. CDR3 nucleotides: TGCGGTGCTAGGGACCGGGGGGACTACGAGCAGTACTTC.

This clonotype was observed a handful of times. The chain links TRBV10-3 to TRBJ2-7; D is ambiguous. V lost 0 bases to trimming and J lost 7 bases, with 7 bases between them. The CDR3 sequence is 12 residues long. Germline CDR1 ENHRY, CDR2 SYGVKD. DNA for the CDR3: TGTGCCATCAGTGAGTCGGAATCAGAGCAGTACTTC. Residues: CAISESESEQYF.

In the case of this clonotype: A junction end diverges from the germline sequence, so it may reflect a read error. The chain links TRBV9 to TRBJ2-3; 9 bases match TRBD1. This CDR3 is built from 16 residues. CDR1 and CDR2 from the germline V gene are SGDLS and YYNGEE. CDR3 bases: TGTGCCAGCAGCGCCATGACAGGGGGATCCACAGATACGCAGTACTTT. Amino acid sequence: CASSAMTGGSTDTQYF.

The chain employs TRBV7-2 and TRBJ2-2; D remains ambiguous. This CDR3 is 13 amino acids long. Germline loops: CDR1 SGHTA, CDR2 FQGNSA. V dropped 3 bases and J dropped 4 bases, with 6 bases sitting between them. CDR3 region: CASSLERTGELFF. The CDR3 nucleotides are TGTGCCAGCAGCTTGGAACGCACCGGGGAGCTGTTTTTT.